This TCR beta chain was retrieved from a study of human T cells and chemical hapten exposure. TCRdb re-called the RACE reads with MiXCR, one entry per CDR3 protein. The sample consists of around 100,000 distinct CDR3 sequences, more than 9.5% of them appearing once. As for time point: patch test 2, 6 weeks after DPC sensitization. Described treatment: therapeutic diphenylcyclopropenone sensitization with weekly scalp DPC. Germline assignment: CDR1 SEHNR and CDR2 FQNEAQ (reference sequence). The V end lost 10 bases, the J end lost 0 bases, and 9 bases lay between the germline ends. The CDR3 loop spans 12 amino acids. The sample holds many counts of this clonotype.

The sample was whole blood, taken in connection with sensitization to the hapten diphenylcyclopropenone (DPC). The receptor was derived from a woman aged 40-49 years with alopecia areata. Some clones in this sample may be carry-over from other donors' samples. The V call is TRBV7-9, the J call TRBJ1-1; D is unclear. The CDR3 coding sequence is TGTGCCACCTCCAGTCTGAACACTGAAGCTTTCTTT. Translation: CATSSLNTEAFF.